The rows below give T cell receptor beta chains drawn from one sample of a study of brain T cells in children with intractable seizures. Data came from immunoSEQ multiplex PCR; TCRdb stores just in-frame clones and leaves some out. This table has 300,000 to 400,000 clones, roughly 92% appearing once. This specimen consisted of peripheral blood, obtained about 5 months after surgery. These receptors all come from a boy under two years old with tuberous sclerosis and intractable seizures. Both conserved end residues are part of each CDR3. D genes are given only for firm matches. Clone size is given for some rows only: seen once, a few or many times, or a class if the clone is expanded.

j_gene: TRBJ1-6; d_gene: .; v_gene: TRBV7-9; abundance: .; CDR3nt: TGTGCCAGCAGCTTAGGGGGAGGGAACTATAATTCACCCCTCCACTTT; CDR3aa: CASSLGGGNYNSPLHF
j_gene: TRBJ2-3; d_gene: .; v_gene: TRBV2; abundance: .; CDR3nt: TGTGCCAGCAGTGTCTATTCAGATACGCAGTATTTT; CDR3aa: CASSVYSDTQYF
j_gene: TRBJ2-7; d_gene: .; v_gene: TRBV20-1; abundance: .; CDR3nt: TGCAGTGCCAGGACAGAGTACGAGCAGTACTTC; CDR3aa: CSARTEYEQYF
j_gene: TRBJ1-2; d_gene: .; v_gene: TRBV5-6; abundance: .; CDR3nt: TGTGCCAGCAGCTTGGGAACTAACTATGGCTACACCTTC; CDR3aa: CASSLGTNYGYTF
j_gene: TRBJ2-7; d_gene: .; v_gene: TRBV9; abundance: .; CDR3nt: TGTGCCAGCAGTATGAACAGGGTCGGCGAGCAGTACTTC; CDR3aa: CASSMNRVGEQYF
j_gene: TRBJ2-1; d_gene: .; v_gene: TRBV6-1; abundance: .; CDR3nt: TGTGCCAGCAGTGATGACGGCGGGACGCAGTTCTTC; CDR3aa: CASSDDGGTQFF
j_gene: TRBJ2-2; d_gene: .; v_gene: TRBV27; abundance: once; CDR3nt: TGTGCCAGCAGTTTAAACACGGACGCGAACACCGGGGAGCTGTTTTTT; CDR3aa: CASSLNTDANTGELFF
j_gene: TRBJ2-2; d_gene: TRBD1; v_gene: TRBV11-3; abundance: .; CDR3nt: TGTGCCAGCAGGGATTTCGTGGTACAGGGGGGAACCGGGGAGCTGTTTTTT; CDR3aa: CASRDFVVQGGTGELFF
j_gene: TRBJ2-7; d_gene: TRBD2; v_gene: TRBV6-6; abundance: .; CDR3nt: TGTGCCAGCAGGGCTAGCGGGTCCTACGAGCAGTACTTC; CDR3aa: CASRASGSYEQYF
j_gene: TRBJ1-1; d_gene: .; v_gene: TRBV30; abundance: .; CDR3nt: TGTGCCTGGCGACAGAATCCGAACACTGAAGCTTTCTTT; CDR3aa: CAWRQNPNTEAFF
j_gene: TRBJ1-5; d_gene: .; v_gene: TRBV28; abundance: few; CDR3nt: TGTGCCAGCCTGACTGATGTTGGCAATCAGCCCCAGCATTTT; CDR3aa: CASLTDVGNQPQHF
j_gene: TRBJ2-7; d_gene: .; v_gene: TRBV7-9; abundance: .; CDR3nt: TGTGCCAGCCTCCCGGTTACAGGGCCCTACGAGCAGTACTTC; CDR3aa: CASLPVTGPYEQYF
j_gene: TRBJ1-5; d_gene: .; v_gene: TRBV2; abundance: .; CDR3nt: TGTGCCAGCAGTAGCCAGCGCGGAGGGGGACAGCCCCAGCATTTT; CDR3aa: CASSSQRGGGQPQHF
j_gene: TRBJ2-4; d_gene: .; v_gene: TRBV12-3/TRBV12-4; abundance: .; CDR3nt: TGTGCCAGCAGCCCCGGGGTCAAAAACATTCAGTACTTC; CDR3aa: CASSPGVKNIQYF
j_gene: TRBJ2-5; d_gene: TRBD1; v_gene: TRBV27; abundance: once; CDR3nt: TGTGCCAGCAGTTCCCTCGGTTTTGGGTGGGACAGGGCTAGGTCCCAGTACTTC; CDR3aa: CASSSLGFGWDRARSQYF
j_gene: TRBJ1-1; d_gene: .; v_gene: TRBV10-3; abundance: .; CDR3nt: TGTGCCATCAGGGGCACTGAAGCTTTCTTT; CDR3aa: CAIRGTEAFF
j_gene: TRBJ2-3; d_gene: TRBD2; v_gene: TRBV4-1; abundance: .; CDR3nt: TGCGCCAGCAGCCAAGATTTTTGGACTAGCGGGAGGAATACGCAGTATTTT; CDR3aa: CASSQDFWTSGRNTQYF
j_gene: TRBJ1-1; d_gene: .; v_gene: TRBV15; abundance: .; CDR3nt: TGTGCCACCAGCAGATCACAGCTTGAAGCTTTCTTT; CDR3aa: CATSRSQLEAFF
j_gene: TRBJ1-2; d_gene: .; v_gene: TRBV6-1; abundance: .; CDR3nt: TGTGCCAGCAGTGAAGTAGCTAACTATGGCTACACCTTC; CDR3aa: CASSEVANYGYTF
j_gene: TRBJ2-7; d_gene: .; v_gene: TRBV19; abundance: .; CDR3nt: TGTGCCAGTAGTATGGCCAGTGACCTATATTACGAGCAGTACTTC; CDR3aa: CASSMASDLYYEQYF
j_gene: TRBJ1-1; d_gene: TRBD1; v_gene: TRBV19; abundance: .; CDR3nt: TGTGCCAGTAGACAGGGGTCCACTGAAGCTTTCTTT; CDR3aa: CASRQGSTEAFF
j_gene: TRBJ1-2; d_gene: .; v_gene: TRBV28; abundance: .; CDR3nt: TGTGCCAGCAGTCTTAGGACAGCCATTTTAAACTATGGCTACACCTTC; CDR3aa: CASSLRTAILNYGYTF
j_gene: TRBJ2-3; d_gene: .; v_gene: TRBV11-3; abundance: .; CDR3nt: TGTGCCAGCAGCTTAGCAATCGGACTCCCAGCAATCGCAGATACGCAGTATTTT; CDR3aa: CASSLAIGLPAIADTQYF
j_gene: TRBJ1-3; d_gene: .; v_gene: TRBV7-2; abundance: .; CDR3nt: TGTGCCAGCAGCTCCGGGGTAGAGGGAAACACCATATATTTT; CDR3aa: CASSSGVEGNTIYF
j_gene: TRBJ1-6; d_gene: .; v_gene: TRBV14; abundance: .; CDR3nt: TGTGCCAGCAGCCAAGTAGGAAGCTCCTATAATTCACCCCTCCACTTT; CDR3aa: CASSQVGSSYNSPLHF
j_gene: TRBJ2-2; d_gene: .; v_gene: TRBV19; abundance: .; CDR3nt: TGTGCCAGTACCCCATTTGGAGGGTCGGTGGCCGGGGAGCTGTTTTTT; CDR3aa: CASTPFGGSVAGELFF